What follows is one TCR beta chain and its context. This clonotype was counted many times. It has no known antigen specificity. There are no base qualities to consult, and no much larger clone falls within one base. These data are taken from a study of T-cell reconstitution after alpha-beta-depleted transplantation in children (TCRdb year 2016). Regarding the complete study: T-cell immune reconstitution after TCRalphabeta/CD19-depleted allogeneic hematopoietic cell transplantation in children was quantitatively tracked in the study by means of TCR repertoire profiling.

Libraries were constructed by PCR. The instrument given in TCRdb is Illumina HiSeq 2500. TCR libraries were prepared with molecular barcoding, using unique molecular identifiers to normalize TCRbeta repertoire quantification. TCRdb trimmed the raw reads at Q25, called clones with MiXCR and kept productive beta chains. Duplicate CDR3 protein sequences are folded into a single record with the most common DNA and genes. For this sample there are more than 150,000 distinct CDR3 sequences; approximately 6.6% appear just once. The ten largest account for about 3% of the sample. This sequence originates from a human donor who donated a stem cell graft to a child with Wiskott-Aldrich syndrome. The sample in question was PBMCs from the stem cell graft donor, obtained from the stem cell graft.

The CDR3 reads as follows: CASRPLSLGTEAFF. Here is the DNA: TGTGCCAGCCGTCCCCTCTCCTTGGGCACTGAAGCTTTCTTT. The rearrangement joined TRBV9 to TRBJ1-1, with the D gene not confidently named. The germline V gene yields SGDLS for CDR1 and YYNGEE for CDR2. V gives up 7 bases and J gives up 4 bases, and the segment between their germline ends measures 17 bases. The CDR3 holds 14 amino acids from the cysteine to the phenylalanine. The DNA shown is the 42-base CDR3, in frame from base 1. The CDR3, completed at both ends by the reference TRBV9 and TRBJ1-1 genes, gives the full variable domain DSGVTQTPKHLITATGQRVTLRCSPRSGDLSVYWYQQSLDQGLQFLIQYYNGEERAKGNILERFSAQQFPDLHSELNLSSLELGDSALYFCASRPLSLGTEAFFGQGTRLTVV.